This T cell receptor (beta chain) was sequenced during a study of beta chain features in type 1 diabetes. Turning to the study itself: Examination covered around 98 million sorted cells spanning all samples. Study-level points and caveats: Patients and controls would share equally any PCR tilt toward shorter templates. High TCR expression in some cells could lead to their over-representation in cDNA sequencing.

V shed 4 bases and J shed 1 base, with 17 bases lying between them. Germline CDR1 and CDR2: SGDLS and YYNGEE. CDR3 length: 17 residues. cDNA synthesis used the whole RNA isolate, giving expressed TCRB sequences. TCRdb's copy holds only in-frame clones and misses some; the assay was immunoSEQ multiplex PCR. The table shows about 290,000 clones, with 7.5% to 9.5% occurring only once. In the case of this clone: Its target is not known.

CD4+ naive, central memory, regulatory and stem cell-like memory cells were sorted via CD45RO/CCR7/CD25/CD127/CD95/CD27. The TCR originated in a woman between 18 and 29 years old in good health. Material for sequencing was central memory CD4+ T cells from blood. The gene calls are TRBV9 and TRBJ2-2; D assignment may be TRBD1 or TRBD2 (6 bases each). The CDR3 DNA reads as TGTGCCAGCAGCCCCCTCGCGGGACAAGGGAACACCGGGGAGCTGTTTTTT. It encodes CASSPLAGQGNTGELFF.